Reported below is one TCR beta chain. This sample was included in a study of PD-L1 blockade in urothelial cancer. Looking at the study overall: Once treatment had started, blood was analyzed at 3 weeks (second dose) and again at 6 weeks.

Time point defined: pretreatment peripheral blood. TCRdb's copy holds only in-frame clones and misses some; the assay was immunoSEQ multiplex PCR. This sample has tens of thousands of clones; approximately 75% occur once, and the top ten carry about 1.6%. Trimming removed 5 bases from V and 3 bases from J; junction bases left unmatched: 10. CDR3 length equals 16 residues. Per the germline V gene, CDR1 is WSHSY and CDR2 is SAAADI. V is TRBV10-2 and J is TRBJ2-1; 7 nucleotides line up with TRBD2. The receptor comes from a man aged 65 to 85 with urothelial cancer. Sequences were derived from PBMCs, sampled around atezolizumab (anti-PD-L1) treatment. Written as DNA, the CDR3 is TGCGCCAGCAGTTCAGATAGCGGGTTTAGCTACAATGAGCAGTTCTTC. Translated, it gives CASSSDSGFSYNEQFF.